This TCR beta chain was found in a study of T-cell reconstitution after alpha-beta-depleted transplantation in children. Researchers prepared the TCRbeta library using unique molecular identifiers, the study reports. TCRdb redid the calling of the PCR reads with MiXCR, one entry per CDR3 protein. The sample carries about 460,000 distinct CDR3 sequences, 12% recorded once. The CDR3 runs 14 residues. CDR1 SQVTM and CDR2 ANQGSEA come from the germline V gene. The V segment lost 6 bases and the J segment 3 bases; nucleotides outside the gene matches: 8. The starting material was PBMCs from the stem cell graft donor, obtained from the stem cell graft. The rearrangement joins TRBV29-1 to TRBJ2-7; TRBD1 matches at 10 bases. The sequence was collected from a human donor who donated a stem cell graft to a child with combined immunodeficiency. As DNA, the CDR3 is TGCAGCGTCACACCCCGGACAGGGGGCTACGAGCAGTACTTC. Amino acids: CSVTPRTGGYEQYF.